Listed here is a single T cell receptor beta chain. The antigen is unknown. This specimen belongs to a study of radiation and T cells in renal cell carcinoma. About the study: Nephrectomy followed 15 Gy stereotactic body radiation by 4 weeks. Study conclusions and caveats: Top tumor clonotypes rose in blood 2 weeks post-radiation, then contracted. Baseline intratumoral clonotype presence is unknown without pretreatment biopsies.

The data were produced by immunoSEQ multiplex PCR, yet TCRdb's version contains in-frame clones alone and is incomplete. The table has some 120,000 clones, approximately 80% seen once. Time point in this sample: blood 2 weeks post-SBRT. Treatment reported: 15 Gy SBRT to primary tumor, nephrectomy 4 weeks later. The V gene's germline CDR1 is SGHVS and CDR2 FNYEAQ. V dropped 1 base and J dropped 3 bases, with 7 bases sitting between them. This CDR3 contains 14 residues. The sample here was blood, taken from a patient whose treatment included radiotherapy and nephrectomy. This receptor was identified in an older woman with renal cell carcinoma. The chain combines TRBV7-6 with TRBJ1-5; the D gene is possibly TRBD1 (5 bases). CDR3 loop: CASSLEGYNQPQHF. Written as DNA, the CDR3 is TGTGCCAGCAGCTTAGAGGGGTACAATCAGCCCCAGCATTTT.